These 13 T cell receptor beta chains were all obtained from the same sample, sequenced in a study of beta chain features in type 1 diabetes. Every isolated RNA sample was fully reverse transcribed, so sequencing captured expressed TCRB transcripts. Clones were sequenced by immunoSEQ multiplex PCR, and TCRdb holds only the in-frame ones, with some missing. The sample has about 140,000 clones, less than 8.5% seen once. Specimen: central memory CD4+ T cells from blood. These receptors were collected from a woman aged 25-40 years in good health.

In its sample, this clone was seen a few times. V is TRBV5-6 and J is TRBJ2-7; D possibly corresponds to TRBD2 (6 bases). The CDR3 is 13 amino acids. Germline V lookup: CDR1 SGHDT, CDR2 YYEEEE. Trimming stripped 5 bases from V and 9 bases from J, with 18 bases between. The DNA of the CDR3 is TGTGCCAGCAGTCGGGGCGACCGGGAGTGGCAGTACTTC. Translated: CASSRGDREWQYF.

This clone showed up many times. The V and J genes are TRBV28 and TRBJ2-1; TRBD1 is a possible D gene (6 bases). The CDR3 loop spans 14 amino acids. Germline V gene sequence: CDR1 MDHEN, CDR2 SYDVKM. V was cut by 11 bases and J by 5 bases, with 19 bases left in between. The DNA of the CDR3 is TGTGCCGGCGGTCAGGGGCTCGAACACAATGAGCAGTTCTTC. Encoded protein: CAGGQGLEHNEQFF.

This sequence joins TRBV5-1 and TRBJ2-7, with 9 bases lining up with TRBD1. The CDR3 contains 14 residues. Per the germline V gene, CDR1 is SGHRS and CDR2 is YFSETQ. V was clipped by 4 bases and J by 5 bases; unmatched bases: 7. CDR3: CASSPLGTGNEQYF. The DNA for the CDR3 is TGCGCCAGCAGCCCACTAGGGACAGGGAACGAGCAGTACTTC.

This chain uses TRBV9 with TRBJ2-7; D is ambiguous. Germline V gives CDR1 SGDLS, CDR2 YYNGEE. Trimming cost V 0 bases and J 2 bases, with 12 bases left between them. The CDR3 is 15 residues long. The CDR3 sequence is CASSVGDKLPYEQYF. The CDR3 DNA reads as TGTGCCAGCAGCGTAGGTGACAAGTTGCCCTACGAGCAGTACTTC.

The gene calls are TRBV6-1 and TRBJ2-2; 8 bases are a match to TRBD1. Per the germline V gene, CDR1 is MNHNS and CDR2 is SASEGT. The CDR3 spans 15 residues. Germline trimming cut 8 bases from V and 8 bases from J; bases unmatched to any gene: 13. The CDR3 region has the DNA TGTGCCAGCGGGGGCAGGGGGCGGATTTCGGGGGAGCTGTTTTTT. Translation gives CASGGRGRISGELFF.

The J gene is TRBJ2-7, the V gene TRBV5-1, with TRBD2 as a possible D gene (7 bases). CDR1 and CDR2 (germline): SGHRS, YFSETQ. Trimming cost V 1 base and J 4 bases, with 21 bases left between them. There are 17 residues in the CDR3. The CDR3 bases are TGCGCCAGCAGCTTGAGGGGGACCGCCGGGAGGTCGTACGAGCAGTACTTC. Protein product: CASSLRGTAGRSYEQYF.

This clone was detected a few times. The chain carries TRBV5-4 and TRBJ2-3, with TRBD2 identical over 11 bases. The trim removed 3 bases at V and 4 bases at J, leaving 13 bases unmatched. Germline CDR1 SGHNT, CDR2 YYREEE (reference sequence). This CDR3 has 18 residues. In DNA, the CDR3 is TGTGCCAGCAGCTCTCCGGAACTAGCGGGAGTGGGCGCAGATACGCAGTATTTT. It yields the protein CASSSPELAGVGADTQYF.

The chain joins TRBV14 to TRBJ2-3; 9 nucleotides align to TRBD2. Germline V gene data show CDR1 as SGHDN and CDR2 as FVKESK. The CDR3 is 15 residues long. The J segment lost 6 bases and the V segment lost 3 bases, leaving 7 bases of the junction unmatched. The CDR3 DNA sequence: TGTGCCAGCAGCCAGTTAGCGGGAGTGTCGGATACGCAGTATTTT. This codes for CASSQLAGVSDTQYF.

The chain combines TRBV28 with TRBJ2-1; TRBD1 agrees at 9 bases. CDR1 MDHEN and CDR2 SYDVKM come from the germline V gene. Trimming removed 6 bases from V and 8 bases from J; junction bases left unmatched: 5. The CDR3 length is 13 residues. The CDR3 coding sequence is TGTGCCAGCAGGTCCGGGACAGGGCATGAGCAGTTCTTC. Its protein is CASRSGTGHEQFF.

This chain links TRBV6-5 with TRBJ1-3; 9 bases map to TRBD1. Germline V gives CDR1 MNHEY, CDR2 SVGAGI. The CDR3 is 14 amino acids. V gave up 4 bases and J gave up 7 bases; unmatched junction bases: 5. In DNA, the CDR3 is TGTGCCAGCAGTTTCGGAGACAGGGGGAACACCATATATTTT. Its translation is CASSFGDRGNTIYF.

The rearrangement joins TRBV4-2 to TRBJ1-2; D is possibly TRBD1 (5 bases). CDR3 length equals 14 residues. V was pared by 5 bases and J by 8 bases, with 18 bases between. Per germline, CDR1 LGHNA and CDR2 YNFKEQ. CDR3 coding DNA: TGTGCCAGCAGCAGCGGGACGGTTGTTCCCGGCTACACCTTC. Protein sequence: CASSSGTVVPGYTF.

The V call is TRBV5-4, the J call TRBJ2-7; 9 bases match TRBD1. Germline trimming cut 3 bases from V and 4 bases from J; bases unmatched to any gene: 5. CDR1 and CDR2 (germline): SGHNT, YYREEE (reference sequence). The CDR3 sequence is 14 residues long. The CDR3 spells CASSSDRGPYEQYF. Here the CDR3 DNA reads TGTGCCAGCAGCTCGGACAGGGGCCCTTACGAGCAGTACTTC.

This clone was picked up a small number of times. V is TRBV30 and J is TRBJ1-4; 8 nucleotides match TRBD1. From germline, CDR1 is GTSNPN and CDR2 SVGIG (reference sequence). The CDR3 runs 13 residues. The ends lost 6 bases at V and 7 bases at J; junction bases unmatched: 7. CDR3 in amino acids: CACARGRGEKLFF. The CDR3 coding sequence is TGTGCCTGTGCCAGGGGGCGCGGTGAAAAACTGTTTTTT.